A single T cell receptor (beta chain) is shown here with its context. Its antigen is as yet unknown. This specimen belongs to a study of STAT3 mutations in large granular lymphocyte leukemia. Some clones are missing from TCRdb's copy, which holds only in-frame ones; the method was immunoSEQ multiplex PCR. The sample yields approximately 20,000 clones, around 92% seen once. Overall study findings and caveats: In T-cell large granular lymphocyte leukemia, about half of patients showed multiple immunodominant subclonotypes.

Trimming took 6 bases from V and 5 from J, leaving 8 bases between them. The V gene's germline CDR1 is WSHSY and CDR2 SAAADI. The CDR3 loop spans 12 amino acids. The sequence was collected from a man aged 60-69 years with T-cell large granular lymphocyte leukemia. Some clones in this sample may be carry-over from other donors' samples. The specimen sequenced was peripheral blood mononuclear cells. J is TRBJ1-5 and V is TRBV10-2; weak D call: TRBD1 (6 bases). The CDR3 here is CASRQGDQPQHF. CDR3 nucleotide sequence: TGCGCCAGCAGACAGGGAGATCAGCCCCAGCATTTT.